The clone carrying this TCR beta chain was seen a few times. Antigen specificity is unknown. This entry belongs to a study of cytomegalovirus exposure and HLA in healthy donors. Overall study results and limits: Most TCR sequences were seen very rarely across donors, but some public TCRs occurred in many.

There are 14 residues in the CDR3. Between the trimmed V and J ends, which lost 0 bases and 6 bases, there was a span of 11 bases. Germline V gives CDR1 LGHNA, CDR2 YSLEER. With 60 Vbeta and 13 Jbeta primers, the PCR was carried out. Sequenced by immunoSEQ multiplex PCR; TCRdb stores in-frame clones only, minus some. The table lists some 33,000 clones, 65% to 75% of them singletons. The rearrangement links TRBV4-3 to TRBJ1-2; D gene unclear. The sequencing sample was made of PBMCs. The sequence derives from a man between 50 and 59 years old in good health and CMV-seropositive. CDR3 bases: TGCGCCAGCAGCCAAGACAGGAACCCCCATGGCTACACCTTC. Encoded protein: CASSQDRNPHGYTF.